The clone carrying this T cell receptor (beta chain) has more than one count but fewer than ten. Its target is not known. Via MiXCR, TCRdb re-called the RACE reads, giving one row per CDR3 protein. The sample yields around 350,000 distinct CDR3 sequences, 4.5% to 5.5% seen once. V gave up 3 bases and J gave up 2 bases, with 14 bases separating them. This CDR3 has 15 amino acids. The sample belongs to a study of human T cells and chemical hapten exposure. Time point: pre-sensitization, week 0. Treatment of the sample: therapeutic diphenylcyclopropenone sensitization with weekly scalp DPC. The donor pool consisted of alopecia patients aged 18 to 70 years, considered suitable for DPC. Study-wide points: Healthy individuals' immune responses may differ from those of donors, who had alopecia. Patch test scores rose with PT1 expanded TCR counts, a positive correlation. TCRs exceeding a frequency of 1 in 1000 stayed unchanged under DPC sensitization.

This sequence originates from a woman between 18 and 30 years old with alopecia areata. Some clones in this sample may be carry-over from other donors' samples. V is TRBV12-3 or TRBV12-4 and J is TRBJ2-7; D might be TRBD1 or TRBD2, each matching 5 bases. Sequences were derived from whole blood, sampled in connection with sensitization to the hapten diphenylcyclopropenone (DPC). CDR3 in DNA: TGTGCCAGCAGTTTTTCATCTGGGGACCCCTACGAGCAGTACTTC. Residues: CASSFSSGDPYEQYF.